This T cell receptor beta chain was recovered during a study of vaccination effects on CD4 cells after COVID-19. Study-level points and caveats: Marked contraction was observed in infection-induced and vaccine-induced clones late after vaccination. The study enrolled few convalescent patients and sampled no early post-infection timepoints.

This table comes from immunoSEQ multiplex PCR, and its TCRdb copy is limited to in-frame clones, with some not included. The sample has 70,000 to 95,000 clones, around 74% seen once. Sequencing in the ViraFEST assay came after antigen-specific CD4+ T cells had been expanded with viral peptide pools, which were used to stimulate PBMC. Researchers isolated CD4+ T cells once 9 to 11 days of culture had elapsed. BNT162b2 vaccine or mRNA-1273 vaccine was given to participants in two doses. IL-2 medium took the place of half the medium on both days 3 and 7. A remark on this clone: The antigen is not known. In the same sample, other DNA sequences code for this CDR3.

CDR3 length: 13 amino acids. Germline V lookup: CDR1 SGHRS, CDR2 YFSETQ. The germline V and J ends were trimmed by 0 bases and 2 bases, with 5 bases remaining between them. Sequenced here: CD4+ T cells from PBMCs cultured with HCoV-OC43 spike peptides, sampled after COVID-19 vaccination. Regarding subset: HCoV-OC43 spike overlapping peptide pool stimulation. The genes are TRBV5-1 and TRBJ1-2; D is ambiguous. The clonotype comes from a human donor who received a COVID-19 vaccine. The CDR3 reads CASSLEGNYGYTF. CDR3 DNA: TGCGCCAGCAGCTTGGAAGGAAACTATGGCTACACCTTC. Full variable domain (missing parts from reference TRBV5-1 and TRBJ1-2): KAGVTQTPRYLIKTRGQQVTLSCSPISGHRSVSWYQQTPGQGLQFLFEYFSETQRNKGNFPGRFSGRQFSNSRSEMNVSTLELGDSALYLCASSLEGNYGYTFGSGTRLTVV.